This T cell receptor (beta chain) was sequenced for a study of cytomegalovirus exposure and HLA in healthy donors (dated by TCRdb to the late 2010s). Looking at the study overall: An earlier analysis of more than 550 of the donors reported 276 Gb of sequence data and around 120 million unique TCR beta sequences obtained from about 200 million T cells. Roughly 290 gigabases of sequencing data and 91 million or so unique TCR sequences made up an early release that covered fewer than 650 HLA-typed donors. The number of typed donors differed by locus: about 620-630 for A, B, C, DRB1 and DQB1; about 520 for DQA1; some 590 for DPA1; and around 490 for DPB1. High-throughput TCR immunosequencing, statistical association of individual TCRs with disease status, and machine learning were combined to predict cytomegalovirus infection status. To study patterns of TCR occurrence, a later analysis re-analyzed previously published TCR beta repertoires from several hundred donors and added high-resolution HLA genotyping. In an earlier analysis of 587 of the donors, high-throughput TCR beta sequencing was used to judge whether each TCR beta V gene segment behaved as functional or pseudogenic. Genome-wide SNP genotypes for about 65% of the roughly 700 donors were used in a later genetic analysis, which treated that subset as a discovery cohort. All discovery cohort repertoires had been generated using a single sequencing platform. In the later analysis, no new phenotypic data were used to find candidate immune exposures; instead, reliance was placed on TCR beta sequences and their occurrence across donors. In addition to the first cohort of hundreds of subjects, a separate validation cohort of approximately 110 different subjects was used. Five DR-DQ haplotypes were handled as single units for association and clustering, since linkage in the cohort was strong. On average, over 200,000 unique TCR beta nucleotide sequences were sequenced per donor among 350 to 400 genotyped donors of the cohort, with around 19% of those sequences being non-productive. HLA typing covered class I and class II loci at four-digit resolution. The study aimed to test whether cataloging public T cell receptors could reveal signatures of past pathogen exposure. Donor age, sex, ethnicity and CMV serostatus were collected together with the repertoire data. Among the roughly 400 genotyped donors, around 79% belonged to the genetic ancestry cluster associated with self-reported Caucasian donors. Using immunosequencing, the study profiled T cell repertoires from about 650 subjects and related those repertoires to cytomegalovirus serostatus.

On this clone: No antigen is known for it. The sample holds no much larger clone one base away, and base qualities are not on file.

Here is what the overall study found, with its caveats: In a later analysis, some 17,000 TCR beta sequences were associated with specific HLA alleles at a false discovery rate of 0.05. A later analysis found that TCR association rates varied across HLA loci, with DRB1 alleles showing the most associated TCRs and HLA-C alleles the fewest. An association between a missense DCLRE1C variant and V-gene and J-gene trimming of TCR beta chains was found in a later genetic analysis and replicated in an independent cohort. Broadly in line with IMGT annotations, most TCR beta V segments showed up in productive rearrangements about 90% or about 30% of the time in an earlier analysis of 587 of the donors. Cytomegalovirus status was reported to be diagnosed by the classifier with high specificity and sensitivity in both the original and validation cohorts. Because counts were too low, about 18 rarely observed V segments, including chromosome 9 orphons, were left out of the earlier analysis of roughly 600 of the donors. Linkage disequilibrium might explain the correlated functional status among segregating V segments, but an unknown experimental factor could not be ruled out. A total of around 150 TCR beta chains were listed by the study as associated with cytomegalovirus. The only immune exposure information available for the cohort was CMV serostatus. A further reported finding was that TCR beta sequences accurately predicted the HLA-A and HLA-B alleles for most subjects in the first cohort. A later analysis found that most CMV-associated TCR beta chains appeared HLA-restricted, with HLA associations seemingly driven largely by CMV exposure. According to the authors, the approach could potentially be generalized to other disease states and immunological phenotypes. When HLA alleles, especially DR and DQ, strongly co-occurred, TCR associations were difficult to assign to individual alleles. A few of the identified cytomegalovirus-associated TCR beta chains were confirmed in vitro to be specific for cytomegalovirus antigens. Across donors, most TCR sequences were observed very rarely, whereas some public TCRs were present in many individuals. Presence/absence analyses assumed roughly uniform sequencing depth across donors, an assumption that may not hold. In a later genetic analysis, fewer N-insertions in productive TCRs were reported among donors in an Asian-associated ancestry cluster than the approximately 710-donor mean. A group of highly shared sequence variants was considered likely to be a technical artifact of the sequencing pipeline. Some IMGT-functional V segments, including TRBV6-2 and TRBV6-3, could not be told apart with the 87-base-pair reads, so those segments were excluded. In a later analysis, HLA-associated TCR beta chains showed more clonal expansion and lower generation probabilities than non-associated chains that were equally common. Because HLA typing was unavailable for some donors at each locus, only the typed subset was used in association tests. According to a later analysis, parvovirus B19, influenza, CMV and Epstein-Barr virus appeared linked to several top co-occurrence clusters. The cohort was sequenced for TCR beta chains only, and without alpha or paired-chain data the features that could be detected were limited.

The cohort was made up of about 670 healthy bone marrow donors. At the time of sampling, all cohort members were nominally healthy, though unrecorded immune exposures were likely present. The donor was CMV seropositive and belonged to the group of 250 to 300 seropositive cohort members. A peripheral blood sample was provided by each donor, and peripheral blood mononuclear cells were used for TCR beta sequencing. Genomic DNA extraction from the blood cell samples was performed with the Qiagen DNeasy Blood Extraction Kit. The library relied on the immunoSEQ multiplex PCR assay. The multiplex PCR relied on a mix of 60 forward primers for TCR Vbeta segments and 13 reverse primers for TCR Jbeta segments. Amplification of the CDR3 region of rearranged TCR beta genes was performed with a multiplex PCR assay on genomic DNA. Amplified TCR beta libraries were sequenced as 87-base-pair reads on the Illumina HiSeq System. The authors processed their data as follows. A later analysis tallied 80 million to 95 million unique TCR beta chains across the 666 repertoires, and some 10 million of those chains were shared by two or more donors. Raw reads were error-corrected and collapsed into unique sequences with a nearest-neighbor algorithm that merged closely related sequences to remove PCR and sequencing errors. V, D and J gene segments were assigned by aligning CDR3 sequences to IMGT reference sequences. For a sequence to be retained, a match of at least six nucleotides was required to both a V gene segment and a J gene segment. Rearrangements were classified as productive when the CDR3 lacked stop codons and remained in frame with V and J, and all other rearrangements were classified as non-productive. CDR3 was defined by IMGT convention, running from the second conserved V-encoded cysteine to the conserved J-encoded phenylalanine. In an earlier analysis of around 540 of the donors, sequences lacking an unambiguous match to a single V gene segment were excluded. In an earlier analysis of roughly 500 of the donors, V segments were called functional above 56.7% productive rearrangements and were called segregating when the between-donor standard deviation exceeded 5%. A statistical classification framework was built to diagnose cytomegalovirus status from the catalog of TCR beta chain sequences. V and J gene assignment, in a later analysis, came from comparing TCR nucleotide sequences with IMGT/GENE-DB human TR gene sequences. Using the TCRdist pipeline, a later analysis assigned CDR3 sequences along with most-parsimonious VDJ recombination scenarios. In a later analysis, every TCR beta chain was defined by the combination of its CDR3 amino acid sequence and its V-gene family, and reads without a unique V-gene family were dropped. To address suspected cross-contamination and a sequencing artifact, a later analysis removed 550 to 750 highly shared, low-generation-probability nucleotide sequences. A later analysis calculated a clonal expansion index for each public chain from normalized within-repertoire ranks of inferred template counts. A later analysis computed generation probabilities with a VDJ recombination model fitted to out-of-frame rearrangements, and checked the results against IGoR. A later analysis scored TCR-TCR, TCR-HLA and TCR-CMV co-occurrence with hypergeometric tests, applying a repertoire-size bias correction to TCR pairs. In a later analysis, false discovery rates were estimated by permuting HLA or CMV assignments 20 times. In a later analysis, co-occurring TCRs were grouped using DBSCAN, and TCRdist sequence similarity was added for clustering within HLA-allele-positive subsets. Repertoires with fewer than 30,000 or more than 120,000 public chains were left out of co-occurrence clustering, as were five repertoires with anomalous nucleotide sharing. TCRdb's version of the immuneACCESS table is confined to in-frame rearrangements and falls short of the full clone set. An unresolved V gene accounts for under half of the shortfall where checked; the remainder is of unknown origin. That table gives V, J and clone size, and the DNA gave D and trimming. The sample contains about 190,000 clones, 75% to 90% of them found a single time. The ten largest clonotypes hold 6.3% of the sample.

The junction carries 8 bases between V and J, which are trimmed by 3 bases and 0 bases respectively. The germline V gene (reference sequence) yields GTSNPN for CDR1 and SVGIG for CDR2. The CDR3 sequence holds 13 residues, the cysteine and phenylalanine included. Only the CDR3 portion is preserved as DNA: 39 bases, with reading frame beginning at the first base. The rearranged chain carries TRBV30 and TRBJ1-2; the D gene cannot be resolved reliably. This TCR was sampled from a man aged 35-49 years in good health and CMV-seropositive. Sequencing input: PBMCs. The DNA reads as follows: TGTGCCTGGAGCCCCGGGACTAACTATGGCTACACCTTC. Its coded protein is CAWSPGTNYGYTF.